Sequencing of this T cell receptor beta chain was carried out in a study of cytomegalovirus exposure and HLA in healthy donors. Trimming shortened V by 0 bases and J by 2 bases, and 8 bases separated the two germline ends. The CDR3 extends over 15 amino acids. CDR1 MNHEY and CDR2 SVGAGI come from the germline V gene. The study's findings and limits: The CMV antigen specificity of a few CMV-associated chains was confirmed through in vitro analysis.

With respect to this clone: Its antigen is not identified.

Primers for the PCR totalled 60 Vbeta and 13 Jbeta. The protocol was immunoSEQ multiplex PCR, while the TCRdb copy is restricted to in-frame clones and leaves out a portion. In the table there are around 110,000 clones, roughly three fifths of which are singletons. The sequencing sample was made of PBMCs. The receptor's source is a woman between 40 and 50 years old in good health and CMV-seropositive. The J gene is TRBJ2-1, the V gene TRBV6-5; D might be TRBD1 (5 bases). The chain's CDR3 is CASSYSQGAYNEQFF. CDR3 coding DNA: TGTGCCAGCAGTTACTCGCAAGGGGCCTACAATGAGCAGTTCTTC.